The TCR beta chain described here comes from a study of T cell responses to AZD1222 COVID-19 vaccine. Across the study: Pooled together were second doses at about 4 or about 12 weeks. Points from the study as a whole: A mostly white British donor set with more females was recruited, and clonal diversity was possibly underestimated. Spike-specific TCR repertoires showed rising breadth and depth after two AZD1222 doses. Of spike-specific TCRs, nearly half reportedly target regions left unmutated in variants.

About this clone itself: The antigen is not known.

The method was immunoSEQ multiplex PCR; TCRdb's version includes in-frame clones alone and lacks a portion of them. Here the sample spans around 130,000 clones, 70% to 90% being singletons. The receptor was isolated from an adult in good health. The input for sequencing was peripheral blood, taken on day 0 of AZD1222 vaccination.

The CDR3 loop reads CASSEMMSEQYF. The CDR3 bases are TGTGCCAGCAGTGAGATGATGTCCGAGCAGTACTTC. V is TRBV6-1 and J is TRBJ2-7; D call uncertain. The germline CDR1 and CDR2 sequences are MNHNS and SASEGT. The CDR3 extends over 12 amino acids. With 3 bases removed from V and 6 bases from J, the gap between germline ends came to 9 bases.